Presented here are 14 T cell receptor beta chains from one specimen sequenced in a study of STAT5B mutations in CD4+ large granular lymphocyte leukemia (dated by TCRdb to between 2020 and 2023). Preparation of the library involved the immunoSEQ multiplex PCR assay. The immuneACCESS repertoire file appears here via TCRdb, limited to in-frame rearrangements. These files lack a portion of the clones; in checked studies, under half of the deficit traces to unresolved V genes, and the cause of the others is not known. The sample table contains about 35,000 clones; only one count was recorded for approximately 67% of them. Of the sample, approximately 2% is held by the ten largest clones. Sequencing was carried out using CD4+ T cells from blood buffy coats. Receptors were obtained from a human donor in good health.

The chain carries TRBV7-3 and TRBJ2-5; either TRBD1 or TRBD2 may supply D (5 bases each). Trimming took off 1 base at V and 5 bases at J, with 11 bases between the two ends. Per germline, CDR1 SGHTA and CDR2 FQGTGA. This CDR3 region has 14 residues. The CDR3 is CASSLRGARETQYF. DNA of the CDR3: TGTGCCAGCAGCTTAAGAGGGGCCCGGGAGACCCAGTACTTC.

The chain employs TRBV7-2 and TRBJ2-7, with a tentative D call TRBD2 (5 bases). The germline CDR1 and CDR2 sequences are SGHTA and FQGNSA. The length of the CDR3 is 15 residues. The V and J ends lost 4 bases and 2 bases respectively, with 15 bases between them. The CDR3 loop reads CASSSSEAAPYEQYF. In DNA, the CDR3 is TGTGCCAGCAGCTCTTCGGAGGCCGCACCCTACGAGCAGTACTTC.

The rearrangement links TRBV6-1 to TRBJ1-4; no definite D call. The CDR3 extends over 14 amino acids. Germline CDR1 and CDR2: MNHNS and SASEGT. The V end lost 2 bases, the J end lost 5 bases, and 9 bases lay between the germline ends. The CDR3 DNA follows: TGTGCCAGCAGTGAACAGGACTTAAATGAAAAACTGTTTTTT. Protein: CASSEQDLNEKLFF.

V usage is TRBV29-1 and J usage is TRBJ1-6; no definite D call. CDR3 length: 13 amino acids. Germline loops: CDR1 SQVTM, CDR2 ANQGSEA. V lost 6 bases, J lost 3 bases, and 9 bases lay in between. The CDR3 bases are TGCAGCGTCCGGACCGACTATAATTCACCCCTCCACTTT. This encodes CSVRTDYNSPLHF.

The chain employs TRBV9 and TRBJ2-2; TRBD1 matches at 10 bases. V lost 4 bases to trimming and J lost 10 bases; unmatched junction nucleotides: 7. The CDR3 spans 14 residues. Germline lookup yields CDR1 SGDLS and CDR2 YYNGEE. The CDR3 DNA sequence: TGTGCCAGCAGCAACCGGGACAGGGGTCAGGAGCTGTTTTTT. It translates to CASSNRDRGQELFF.

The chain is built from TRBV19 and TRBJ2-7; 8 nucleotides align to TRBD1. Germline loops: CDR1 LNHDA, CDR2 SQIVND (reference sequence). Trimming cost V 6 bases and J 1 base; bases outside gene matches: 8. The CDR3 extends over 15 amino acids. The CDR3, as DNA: TGTGCCAGTAGCCACCGGGACAGGTTATCCTACGAGCAGTACTTC. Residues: CASSHRDRLSYEQYF.

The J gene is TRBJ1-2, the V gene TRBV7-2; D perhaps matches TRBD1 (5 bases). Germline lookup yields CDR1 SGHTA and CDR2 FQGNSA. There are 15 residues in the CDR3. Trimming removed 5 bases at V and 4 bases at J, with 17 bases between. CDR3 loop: CASSPPPGRPYGYTF. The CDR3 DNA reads TGTGCCAGCAGCCCCCCCCCAGGGAGGCCCTATGGCTACACCTTC.

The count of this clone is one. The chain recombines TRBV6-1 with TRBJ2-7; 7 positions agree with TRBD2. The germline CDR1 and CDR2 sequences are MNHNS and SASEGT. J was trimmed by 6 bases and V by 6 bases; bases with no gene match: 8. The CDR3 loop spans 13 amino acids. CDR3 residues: CASRGPREAEQYF. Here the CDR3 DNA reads TGTGCCAGCAGAGGGCCCCGGGAGGCCGAGCAGTACTTC.

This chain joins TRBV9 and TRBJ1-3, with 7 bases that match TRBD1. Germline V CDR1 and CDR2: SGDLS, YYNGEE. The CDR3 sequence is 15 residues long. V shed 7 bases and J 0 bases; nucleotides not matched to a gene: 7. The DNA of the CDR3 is TGTGCCAGCGGTACAGGGGCCCACTCTGGAAACACCATATATTTT. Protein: CASGTGAHSGNTIYF.

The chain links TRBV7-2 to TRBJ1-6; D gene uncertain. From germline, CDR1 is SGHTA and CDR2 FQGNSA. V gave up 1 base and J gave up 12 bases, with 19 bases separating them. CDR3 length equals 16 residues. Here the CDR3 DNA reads TGTGCCAGCAGCTTAGGTTGGTCAGGACTGGCAAGACCCCTCCACTTT. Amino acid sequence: CASSLGWSGLARPLHF.

CDR3 sequence: CASSLVPHSPLHF. The DNA for the CDR3 is TGTGCCAGCAGCTTAGTACCCCATTCACCCCTCCACTTT. This chain connects TRBV11-1 to TRBJ1-6; D gene uncertain. CDR1 and CDR2 from the germline V gene are SGHAT and FQDESV (reference sequence). The CDR3 loop spans 13 amino acids. With 1 base removed from V and 8 bases from J, the gap between germline ends came to 6 bases.

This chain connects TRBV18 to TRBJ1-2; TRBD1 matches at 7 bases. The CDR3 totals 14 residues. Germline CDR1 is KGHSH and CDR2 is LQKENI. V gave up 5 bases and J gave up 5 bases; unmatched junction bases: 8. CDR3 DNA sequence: TGTGCCAGCTCATCCGCCGGGACAGAATATGGCTACACCTTC. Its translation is CASSSAGTEYGYTF.

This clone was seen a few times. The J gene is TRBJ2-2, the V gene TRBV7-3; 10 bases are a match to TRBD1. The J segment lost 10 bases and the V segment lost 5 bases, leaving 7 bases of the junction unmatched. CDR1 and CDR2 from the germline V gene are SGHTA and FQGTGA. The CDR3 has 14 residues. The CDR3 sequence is CASSRDRGQVELFF. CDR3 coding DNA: TGTGCCAGCAGCCGAGACAGGGGGCAGGTGGAGCTGTTTTTT. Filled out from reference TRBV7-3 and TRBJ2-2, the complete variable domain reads GAGVSQTPSNKVTEKGKYVELRCDPISGHTALYWYRQSLGQGPEFLIYFQGTGAADDSGLPNDRFFAVRPEGSVSTLKIQRTERGDSAVYLCASSRDRGQVELFFGEGSRLTVL.

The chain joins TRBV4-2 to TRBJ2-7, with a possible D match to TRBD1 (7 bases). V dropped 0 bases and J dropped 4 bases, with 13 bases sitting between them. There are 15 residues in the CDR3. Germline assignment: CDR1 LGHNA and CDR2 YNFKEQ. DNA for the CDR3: TGTGCCAGCAGCCAAGACCTCAGGGGGGATTACGAGCAGTACTTC. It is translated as CASSQDLRGDYEQYF.